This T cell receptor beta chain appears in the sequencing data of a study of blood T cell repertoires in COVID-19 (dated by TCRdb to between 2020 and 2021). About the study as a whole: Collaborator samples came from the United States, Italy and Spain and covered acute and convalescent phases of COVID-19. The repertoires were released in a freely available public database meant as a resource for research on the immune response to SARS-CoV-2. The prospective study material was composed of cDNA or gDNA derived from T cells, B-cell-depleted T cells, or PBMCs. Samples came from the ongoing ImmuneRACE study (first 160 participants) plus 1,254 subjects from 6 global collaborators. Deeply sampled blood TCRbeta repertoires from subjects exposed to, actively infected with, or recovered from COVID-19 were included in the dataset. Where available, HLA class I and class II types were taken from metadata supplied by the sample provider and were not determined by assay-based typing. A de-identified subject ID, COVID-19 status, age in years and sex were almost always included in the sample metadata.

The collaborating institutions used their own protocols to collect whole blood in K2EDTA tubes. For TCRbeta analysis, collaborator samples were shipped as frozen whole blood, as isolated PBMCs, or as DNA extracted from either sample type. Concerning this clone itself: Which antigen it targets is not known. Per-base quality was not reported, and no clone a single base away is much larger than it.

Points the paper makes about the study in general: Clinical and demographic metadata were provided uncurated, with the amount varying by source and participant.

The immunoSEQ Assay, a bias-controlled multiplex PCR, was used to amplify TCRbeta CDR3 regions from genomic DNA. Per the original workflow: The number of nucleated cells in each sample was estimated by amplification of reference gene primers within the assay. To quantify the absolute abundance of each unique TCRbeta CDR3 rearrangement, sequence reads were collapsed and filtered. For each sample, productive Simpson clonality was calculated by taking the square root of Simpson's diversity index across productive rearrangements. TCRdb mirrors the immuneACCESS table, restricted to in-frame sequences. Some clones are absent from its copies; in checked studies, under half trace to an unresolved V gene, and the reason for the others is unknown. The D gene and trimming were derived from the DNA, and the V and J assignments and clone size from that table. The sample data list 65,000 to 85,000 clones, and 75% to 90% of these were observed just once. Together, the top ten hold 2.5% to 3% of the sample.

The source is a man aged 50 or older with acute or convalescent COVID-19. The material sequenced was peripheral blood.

CDR3 protein: CASSERNTEAFF. The nucleotide sequence reads as follows: TGTGCCAGCAGTGAACGGAACACTGAAGCTTTCTTT. The chain couples TRBV25-1 to TRBJ1-1, with the D gene too uncertain to name. CDR1 and CDR2 (MGHDK, SYGVNS) derive from the germline V gene. A distance of 2 bases separates the germline ends of V and J, which lose 2 bases and 1 base respectively. The CDR3 covers 12 residues, taking in both the cysteine and the phenylalanine. The retained sequence is limited to the CDR3, 36 bases, with the frame set at the first base. Here the CDR3 is joined to the reference TRBV25-1 and TRBJ1-1 genes, and the full variable domain is: EADIYQTPRYLVIGTGKKITLECSQTMGHDKMYWYQQDPGMELHLIHYSYGVNSTEKGDLSSESTVSRIRTEHFPLTLESARPSHTSQYLCASSERNTEAFFGQGTRLTVV.